These 20 T cell receptor beta chains came from one sample sequenced in a study of blood T cell repertoires in COVID-19. Sequencing was performed with immunoSEQ multiplex PCR; in TCRdb, only in-frame clones are kept and a portion is missing. The sample records about 20,000 clones, around 88% being singletons. The material sequenced was PBMCs or T cells enriched from blood (not recorded which). These receptors originate from a woman in her 30s who had recovered from COVID-19.

The rearrangement joins TRBV5-6 to TRBJ1-1; no clear D gene. Trimming shortened V by 2 bases and J by 6 bases, and 11 bases separated the two germline ends. There are 13 residues in the CDR3. Germline V gene lookup returns CDR1 SGHDT and CDR2 YYEEEE. The CDR3 region is CASSFAGGSEAFF. Here the CDR3 DNA reads TGTGCCAGCAGCTTTGCTGGAGGCTCTGAAGCTTTCTTT.

The V gene is TRBV3-1 (or the pseudogene TRBV3-2), the J gene TRBJ2-2, with 7 bases fitting TRBD1. The CDR3 loop spans 18 amino acids. CDR1 is LGHDT and CDR2 is YNNKEL in the germline V gene (reference sequence). J gave up 4 bases and V 2 bases, and 13 bases lay outside the gene matches. This CDR3 is CASSQIPARQGGTGELFF. CDR3 nucleotide sequence: TGTGCCAGCAGCCAAATCCCCGCCCGACAGGGTGGCACCGGGGAGCTGTTTTTT.

The chain is built from TRBV25-1 and TRBJ2-7; no reliable D call. The CDR3 length is 12 residues. The germline CDR1 and CDR2 sequences are MGHDK and SYGVNS. Trimming took 1 base from V and 3 from J, leaving 4 bases between them. The CDR3 is CASSESGYEQYF. The CDR3 nucleotides read TGTGCCAGCAGTGAATCGGGCTACGAGCAGTACTTC.

This clone was detected a few times. V gene TRBV11-2 combines with J gene TRBJ1-2, with a tentative D call TRBD1 (6 bases). Trimming took 6 bases from V and 4 from J, leaving 6 bases between them. The CDR3 length is 11 residues. The germline V gene encodes CDR1 SGHAT and CDR2 FQNNGV. CDR3 bases: TGTGCCAGCAGACAGGGCTATGGCTACACCTTC. Protein: CASRQGYGYTF.

The J gene is TRBJ1-1, the V gene TRBV13, with D possibly TRBD1 on 5 matching bases. Trimming removed 0 bases at V and 3 bases at J, with 11 bases between. The germline V gene has CDR1 PRHDT and CDR2 FYEKMQ (reference sequence). The CDR3 has 15 amino acids. This CDR3 is CASSLGAGRDTEAFF. The CDR3 region has the DNA TGTGCCAGCAGCTTAGGCGCGGGGCGGGACACTGAAGCTTTCTTT. Drawing the rest from reference TRBV13 and TRBJ1-1, the complete variable domain is AAGVIQSPRHLIKEKRETATLKCYPIPRHDTVYWYQQGPGQDPQFLISFYEKMQSDKGSIPDRFSAQQFSDYHSELNMSSLELGDSALYFCASSLGAGRDTEAFFGQGTRLTVV.

The chain uses TRBV10-3 and TRBJ2-5; D is unresolved. Germline V gives CDR1 ENHRY, CDR2 SYGVKD. The CDR3 extends over 12 amino acids. The ends were cut back, 0 bases at V and 5 bases at J, with 4 bases in the middle. CDR3 DNA sequence: TGTGCCATCAGTGAGTCCAGGGAGACCCAGTACTTC. Translated: CAISESRETQYF.

The chain joins TRBV6-2 or TRBV6-3 to TRBJ1-5, with 8 bases aligning to TRBD1. Looked up from germline, CDR1 is MNHEY and CDR2 is SVGEGT. V shed 5 bases, J shed 6 bases, and the junction held 12 bases outside the gene matches. The CDR3 covers 16 residues. In nucleotides, the CDR3 is TGTGCCAGCAGTGGCCCCCCGGGACAGGTCAGTCAGCCCCAGCATTTT. It yields the protein CASSGPPGQVSQPQHF.

CDR3 sequence reads: CASSPTGLAGVPYEQYF. The CDR3 DNA reads TGTGCCAGCAGTCCAACCGGACTAGCGGGGGTCCCCTACGAGCAGTACTTC. The genes are TRBV27 and TRBJ2-7; 13 bases are shared with TRBD2. This CDR3 has 17 amino acids. V lost 5 bases and J lost 2; bases outside the gene matches: 9. Per the germline V gene, CDR1 is MNHEY and CDR2 is SMNVEV (reference sequence).

The V call is TRBV20-1, the J call TRBJ1-2, with D possibly matching TRBD1 (6 bases). Trimming cost V 3 bases and J 3 bases, with 20 bases left between them. Germline CDR1 and CDR2: DFQATT and SNEGSKA (reference sequence). This CDR3 has 16 amino acids. CDR3 coding DNA: TGCAGTGCTAGTCTTTTTGAACAACAGGGTGACTATGGCTACACCTTC. It yields the protein CSASLFEQQGDYGYTF.

The chain has TRBV7-2 and TRBJ1-2; 9 bases are shared with TRBD1. The V and J ends lost 0 bases and 5 bases, in that order; junction bases with no gene match: 13. CDR3 length: 18 residues. Germline CDR1 is SGHTA and CDR2 is FQGNSA. The CDR3: CASSLAGGTGMLPYGYTF. DNA of the CDR3: TGTGCCAGCAGCTTAGCAGGGGGGACAGGGATGCTACCTTATGGCTACACCTTC.

CDR3 in amino acids: CASSLGDSTSPLHF. CDR3 coding DNA: TGTGCCAGCAGCTTAGGAGATTCTACTTCACCCCTCCACTTT. The V gene is TRBV7-2, the J gene TRBJ1-6; no firm D call. This CDR3 region has 14 residues. V was trimmed by 1 base and J by 9 bases, leaving 10 bases between them. Germline lookup yields CDR1 SGHTA and CDR2 FQGNSA.

V and J are TRBV12-5 and TRBJ1-6; 9 bases align to TRBD1. CDR1 LGHNT and CDR2 FRNRAP come from the germline V gene. The junction had 8 bases not matched to a gene; V was cut back by 3 bases and J by 5 bases. The CDR3 consists of 17 residues. The CDR3 DNA reads TGTGCTAGTGGTTTTACAGGGGGCGTTAACGATAATTCACCCCTCCACTTT. Protein sequence: CASGFTGGVNDNSPLHF. Using reference TRBV12-5 and TRBJ1-6 for the parts outside the CDR3, the full variable domain is DARVTQTPRHKVTEMGQEVTMRCQPILGHNTVFWYRQTMMQGLELLAYFRNRAPLDDSGMPKDRFSAEMPDATLATLKIQPSEPRDSAVYFCASGFTGGVNDNSPLHFGNGTRLTVT.

V and J are TRBV6-6 and TRBJ2-3, with a weak D call TRBD1 (5 bases). The length of the CDR3 is 13 residues. Germline V gives CDR1 MNHNY, CDR2 SVGAGI (reference sequence). V shed 5 bases and J shed 6 bases, with 12 bases lying between them. CDR3 nucleotides: TGTGCCAGCAGTCGCAGGGAAGGCGATACGCAGTATTTT. Its translation is CASSRREGDTQYF.

This clone was counted a single time. V is TRBV3-1 (or the pseudogene TRBV3-2) and J is TRBJ2-3; D possibly corresponds to TRBD2 (5 bases). CDR3 size: 16 residues. In germline, CDR1 is LGHDT, CDR2 YNNKEL (reference sequence). The V end was cut by 3 bases, the J end by 3 bases, with 16 bases between. Written as DNA, the CDR3 is TGTGCCAGCAGCCAGCGCGGGCGGAGAGGTACAGATACGCAGTATTTT. As protein: CASSQRGRRGTDTQYF.

The chain links TRBV18 to TRBJ1-1; 10 positions match TRBD1. With V trimmed by 4 bases and J by 5 bases, 7 bases remained unmatched. This CDR3 spans 15 amino acids. Germline V gene sequence: CDR1 KGHSH, CDR2 LQKENI. CDR3 amino acids: CASSRLTGGGTEAFF. In DNA, the CDR3 is TGTGCCAGCTCACGCCTGACAGGGGGCGGGACTGAAGCTTTCTTT.

The DNA for the CDR3 is TGTGCCAGCAGTTTTTCGGAGGGTTATAATTCACCCCTCCACTTT. Translating it yields CASSFSEGYNSPLHF. The chain carries TRBV28 and TRBJ1-6; D gene uncertain. Per the germline V gene, CDR1 is MDHEN and CDR2 is SYDVKM. CDR3 length: 15 amino acids. Trimming stripped 3 bases from V and 4 bases from J, with 10 bases between.

The chain recombines TRBV12-3 or TRBV12-4 with TRBJ2-5; 8 bases align to TRBD1. Trimming removed 6 bases from V and 5 bases from J; junction bases left unmatched: 2. The CDR3 runs 12 residues. The CDR3 here is CASSRTGETQYF. As DNA, the CDR3 is TGTGCCAGCAGCAGGACAGGGGAGACCCAGTACTTC.

This chain uses TRBV15 with TRBJ1-1; a possible D gene is TRBD1 (5 bases). Deletions cut 5 bases from V and 4 bases from J, with 14 bases between. This CDR3 spans 14 amino acids. Germline-derived CDR1 and CDR2 are LNHNV and YYDKDF (reference sequence). CDR3 coding DNA: TGTGCCACCAGCTACCAGGGCGGGGGCACTGAAGCTTTCTTT. Translated, it gives CATSYQGGGTEAFF. Looking up the rest from reference TRBV15 and TRBJ1-1 gives the full variable domain: DAMVIQNPRYQVTQFGKPVTLSCSQTLNHNVMYWYQQKSSQAPKLLFHYYDKDFNNEADTPDNFQSRRPNTSFCFLDIRSPGLGDTAMYLCATSYQGGGTEAFFGQGTRLTVV.

The chain recombines TRBV13 with TRBJ2-7; no clear D. The CDR3 length is 13 residues. Germline lookup yields CDR1 PRHDT and CDR2 FYEKMQ (reference sequence). Trimming stripped 5 bases from V and 3 bases from J, with 11 bases between. The CDR3 protein is CASSPPRSYEQYF. The CDR3 nucleotides are TGTGCCAGCAGCCCCCCCCGGAGCTACGAGCAGTACTTC. The whole variable domain, remainder taken from reference TRBV13 and TRBJ2-7, is AAGVIQSPRHLIKEKRETATLKCYPIPRHDTVYWYQQGPGQDPQFLISFYEKMQSDKGSIPDRFSAQQFSDYHSELNMSSLELGDSALYFCASSPPRSYEQYFGPGTRLTVT.

This clone was counted only a few times. The chain joins TRBV6-5 to TRBJ1-4; 11 bases agree with TRBD1. The germline CDR1 and CDR2 sequences are MNHEY and SVGAGI. The CDR3 covers 14 residues. The J segment lost 6 bases and the V segment lost 6 bases, leaving 3 bases of the junction unmatched. The CDR3 DNA follows: TGTGCCAGCAGCCGGGACAGGGGGGATGAAAAACTGTTTTTT. This codes for CASSRDRGDEKLFF.